The TCR beta chain described here comes from a study of response to subunit inactivated influenza vaccine. TCRdb redid the calling of the RT-PCR reads with MiXCR, one entry per CDR3 protein. The data contain around 470,000 distinct CDR3 sequences, under 8.5% of them singletons. Germline CDR1 is SQVTM and CDR2 is ANQGSEA. Between the trimmed V and J ends, which lost 5 bases and 1 base, there was a span of 12 bases. The CDR3 extends over 13 amino acids. The chain is built from TRBV29-1 and TRBJ2-7; D call uncertain. The sequence derives from a man between 45 and 75 years old who received an inactivated influenza vaccine. The material was PBMCs from blood, obtained around 25 months after vaccination. The CDR3 reads CSVTLVESYEQYF. CDR3 sequence (DNA): TGCAGCGTTACCCTAGTAGAATCCTACGAGCAGTACTTC.